These 2 T cell receptor beta chains share one sample of origin, sequenced in a study of shared clonotypes between healthy human individuals. This table comes from immunoSEQ multiplex PCR, and its TCRdb copy is limited to in-frame clones, with some not included. The sample includes over a million clones, under 99% of them seen just once. The sample consisted of naive CD4+ T cells sorted from blood. Subset noted: CD45RA+ positively selected. Receptor source: a man under 40 in good health.

J is TRBJ2-1 and V is TRBV27; 9 nucleotides agree with TRBD1. CDR3 size: 17 residues. Germline V gives CDR1 MNHEY, CDR2 SMNVEV (reference sequence). V was clipped by 2 bases and J by 2 bases; unmatched bases: 7. The CDR3 spells CASSLIFGTGTYNEQFF. The CDR3 DNA sequence: TGTGCCAGCAGTTTAATTTTCGGGACAGGGACCTACAATGAGCAGTTCTTC.

The rearrangement links TRBV11-2 to TRBJ2-3; tentative D call: TRBD2 (6 bases). This CDR3 has 17 amino acids. V gave up 5 bases and J gave up 0 bases, with 18 bases separating them. CDR1 is SGHAT, CDR2 FQNNGV, per germline. This CDR3 is CASSKTGTAPSTDTQYF. The DNA of the CDR3 is TGTGCCAGCAGCAAAACCGGGACTGCCCCTAGCACAGATACGCAGTATTTT.